The sequence of this T cell receptor (beta chain) was determined in a study of CD8+ T cells in alopecia areata. Findings of the study overall: Alopecia totalis/universalis scalp especially showed more expanded CD8+ clones than normal scalp. Expanded CD8+ clones among the top 100, as well as scalp clonality, were significantly decreased by tofacitinib.

On this clone itself: The antigen remains undetermined.

Regarding treatment: oral pan-JAK inhibitor, 5-10 mg twice daily. The investigators collected lesional scalp punch biopsies and peripheral blood from alopecia areata patients. This CDR3 contains 15 residues. The J segment lost 6 bases and the V segment lost 4 bases, leaving 5 bases of the junction unmatched. Germline V lookup: CDR1 SGHTA, CDR2 FQGNSA. RNA extraction was followed by reverse transcription into cDNA, which acted as the sequencing template. The method was immunoSEQ multiplex PCR; TCRdb's version includes in-frame clones alone and lacks a portion of them. The profile shows 150,000 to 200,000 clones, roughly 60% of them singletons.

V and J are TRBV7-2 and TRBJ1-5; 11 positions agree with TRBD1. The receptor's source is a human donor with alopecia areata. Here the sequenced sample was CD4+ T cells sorted from blood, taken around week 47, from a patient treated with tofacitinib. CDR3 region: CASSWGQGGVQPQHF. The CDR3 nucleotides read TGTGCCAGCAGCTGGGGACAGGGGGGAGTTCAGCCCCAGCATTTT.